The sequence of this T cell receptor beta chain was determined in a study of T cell responses to AZD1222 COVID-19 vaccine. This CDR3 region has 16 residues. Germline CDR1 MDHEN, CDR2 SYDVKM. Deletions cut 7 bases from V and 2 bases from J, with 20 bases between. Assay: immunoSEQ multiplex PCR; the TCRdb copy retains only in-frame clones and omits some. The top ten clones hold 2.5% to 3% of a sample with around 110,000 clones, approximately 93% of them seen once. As for this clone: The target antigen is unknown.

Study-wide results and limits: Only a handful of AZD1222 recipients, several in all, had baseline seropositivity. Most donors were white British and more were female, and clonal diversity was possibly underestimated.

The chain combines TRBV28 with TRBJ1-2, with D possibly TRBD1 on 5 matching bases. The TCR sequence derives from an adult in good health. The starting material was peripheral blood, obtained on day 0 of AZD1222 vaccination. CDR3 sequence reads: CASTTYSGGTNYGYTF. In DNA form, the CDR3 reads TGTGCCAGCACTACATACTCCGGGGGTACCAACTATGGCTACACCTTC.